This entry describes one T cell receptor (beta chain). Its specificity is not known. The data were obtained in a study of T cells in localized non-small cell lung cancer. Repertoires were generated with immunoSEQ multiplex PCR, while TCRdb's copy carries only in-frame clones and drops some. Counted here are over 25,000 clones, over 75% occurring once; the ten biggest clones make up 15% to 20%. The CDR3 totals 14 residues. The V end was cut by 1 base, the J end by 6 bases, with 12 bases between. The germline CDR1 and CDR2 sequences are MRHNA and SNTAGT. Study-level findings and limits: Of the top 100 tumor clones, median approximately 60 were in adjacent lung, about 30 among its top 100.

This receptor was identified in a male donor older than 55 with stage III squamous cell lung carcinoma. The starting material was peripheral blood, obtained before any cancer treatment. The V and J genes are TRBV6-4 and TRBJ1-1, with D perhaps matching TRBD1 (5 bases). The CDR3 DNA is TGTGCCAGCAGTGACTTTGGGGGTTCCTCTGAAGCTTTCTTT. Protein: CASSDFGGSSEAFF.